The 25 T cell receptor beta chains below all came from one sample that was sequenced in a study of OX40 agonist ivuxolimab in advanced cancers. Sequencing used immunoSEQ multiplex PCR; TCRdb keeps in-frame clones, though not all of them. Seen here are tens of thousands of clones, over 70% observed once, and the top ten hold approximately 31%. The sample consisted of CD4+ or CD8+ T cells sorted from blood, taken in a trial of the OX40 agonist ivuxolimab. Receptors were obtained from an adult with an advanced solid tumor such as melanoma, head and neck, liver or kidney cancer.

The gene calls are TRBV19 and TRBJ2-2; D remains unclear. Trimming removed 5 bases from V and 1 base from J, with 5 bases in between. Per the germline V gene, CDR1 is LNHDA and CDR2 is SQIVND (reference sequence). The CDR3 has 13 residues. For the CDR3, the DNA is TGTGCCAGTAGTCCACAGAACACCGGGGAGCTGTTTTTT. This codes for CASSPQNTGELFF.

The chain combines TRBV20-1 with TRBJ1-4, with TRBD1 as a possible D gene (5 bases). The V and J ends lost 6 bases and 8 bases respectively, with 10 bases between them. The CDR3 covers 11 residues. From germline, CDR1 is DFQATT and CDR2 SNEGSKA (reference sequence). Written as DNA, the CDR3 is TGCAGTGCGATACGGGGCGAAAAACTGTTTTTT. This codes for CSAIRGEKLFF.

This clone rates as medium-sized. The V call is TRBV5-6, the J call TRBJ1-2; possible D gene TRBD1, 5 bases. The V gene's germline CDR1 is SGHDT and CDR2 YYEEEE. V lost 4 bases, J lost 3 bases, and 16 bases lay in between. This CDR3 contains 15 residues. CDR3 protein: CASSQRGAGYYGYTF. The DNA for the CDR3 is TGTGCCAGCAGCCAACGCGGGGCCGGTTACTATGGCTACACCTTC.

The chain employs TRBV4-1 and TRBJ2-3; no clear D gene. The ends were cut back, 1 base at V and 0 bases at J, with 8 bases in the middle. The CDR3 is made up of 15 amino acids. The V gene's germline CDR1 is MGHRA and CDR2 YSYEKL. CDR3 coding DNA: TGCGCCAGCAGCCAAGGTTTTGCCAGCACAGATACGCAGTATTTT. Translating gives CASSQGFASTDTQYF.

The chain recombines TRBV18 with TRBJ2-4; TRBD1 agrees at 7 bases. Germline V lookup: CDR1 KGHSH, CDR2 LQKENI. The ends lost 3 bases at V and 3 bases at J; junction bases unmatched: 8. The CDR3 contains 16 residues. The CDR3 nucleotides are TGTGCCAGCTCACCGGTCGACAGGGAGAACAAAAACATTCAGTACTTC. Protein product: CASSPVDRENKNIQYF.

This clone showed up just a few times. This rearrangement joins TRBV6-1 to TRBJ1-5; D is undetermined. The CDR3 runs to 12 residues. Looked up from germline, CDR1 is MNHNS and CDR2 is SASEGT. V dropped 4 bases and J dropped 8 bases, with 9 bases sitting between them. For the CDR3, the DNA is TGTGCCAGCAGTGGCATGTCGGAGCCCCAGCATTTT. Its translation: CASSGMSEPQHF.

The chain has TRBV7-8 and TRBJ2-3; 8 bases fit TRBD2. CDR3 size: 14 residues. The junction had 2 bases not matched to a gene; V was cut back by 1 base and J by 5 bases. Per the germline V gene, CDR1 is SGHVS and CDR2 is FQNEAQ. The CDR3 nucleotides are TGTGCCAGCAGCTTAGAAGCGGGGGTAGATACGCAGTATTTT. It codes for CASSLEAGVDTQYF.

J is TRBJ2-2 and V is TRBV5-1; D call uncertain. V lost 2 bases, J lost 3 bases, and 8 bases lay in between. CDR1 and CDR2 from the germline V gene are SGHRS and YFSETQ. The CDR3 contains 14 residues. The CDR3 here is CASSFDGDTGELFF. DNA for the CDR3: TGCGCCAGCAGCTTCGACGGCGACACCGGGGAGCTGTTTTTT.

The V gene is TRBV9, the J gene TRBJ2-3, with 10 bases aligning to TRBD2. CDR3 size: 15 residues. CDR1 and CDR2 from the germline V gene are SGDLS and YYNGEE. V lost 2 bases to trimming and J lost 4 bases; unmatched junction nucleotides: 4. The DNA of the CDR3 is TGTGCCAGCAGCGTCCCGCTAGCGGGAGCAGATACGCAGTATTTT. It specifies CASSVPLAGADTQYF.

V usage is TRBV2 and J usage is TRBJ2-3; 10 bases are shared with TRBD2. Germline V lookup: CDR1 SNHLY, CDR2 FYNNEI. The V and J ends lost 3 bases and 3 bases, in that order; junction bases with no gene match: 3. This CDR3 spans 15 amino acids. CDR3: CASSETAGGTDTQYF. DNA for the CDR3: TGTGCCAGCAGTGAGACAGCGGGAGGGACAGATACGCAGTATTTT.

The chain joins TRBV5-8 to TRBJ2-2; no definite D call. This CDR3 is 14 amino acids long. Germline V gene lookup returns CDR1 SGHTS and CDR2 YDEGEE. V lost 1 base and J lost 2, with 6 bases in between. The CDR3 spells CASSLTANTGELFF. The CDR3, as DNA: TGTGCCAGCAGCTTGACAGCTAACACCGGGGAGCTGTTTTTT.

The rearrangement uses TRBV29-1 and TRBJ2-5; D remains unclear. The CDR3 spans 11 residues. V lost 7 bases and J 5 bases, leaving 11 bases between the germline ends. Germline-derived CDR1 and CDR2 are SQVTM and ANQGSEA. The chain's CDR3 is CSAYAGETQYF. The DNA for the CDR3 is TGCAGCGCTTATGCTGGCGAGACCCAGTACTTC.

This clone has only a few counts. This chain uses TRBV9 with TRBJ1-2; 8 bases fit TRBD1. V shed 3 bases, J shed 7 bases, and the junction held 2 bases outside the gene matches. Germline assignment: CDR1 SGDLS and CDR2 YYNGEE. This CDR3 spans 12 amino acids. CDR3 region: CASSETGVGYTF. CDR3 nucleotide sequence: TGTGCCAGCAGCGAGACAGGGGTTGGCTACACCTTC.

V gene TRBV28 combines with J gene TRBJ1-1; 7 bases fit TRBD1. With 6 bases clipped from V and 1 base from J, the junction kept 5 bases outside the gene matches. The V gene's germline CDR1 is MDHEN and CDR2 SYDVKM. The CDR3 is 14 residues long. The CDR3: CASSKTGPNTEAFF. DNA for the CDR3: TGTGCCAGCAGCAAGACAGGGCCGAACACTGAAGCTTTCTTT.

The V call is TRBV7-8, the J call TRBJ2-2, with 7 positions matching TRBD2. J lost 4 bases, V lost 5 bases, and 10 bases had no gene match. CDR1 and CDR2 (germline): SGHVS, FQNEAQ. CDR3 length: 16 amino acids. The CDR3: CASSMGGSRSTGELFF. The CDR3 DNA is TGTGCCAGCAGCATGGGCGGGAGCAGGAGCACCGGGGAGCTGTTTTTT.

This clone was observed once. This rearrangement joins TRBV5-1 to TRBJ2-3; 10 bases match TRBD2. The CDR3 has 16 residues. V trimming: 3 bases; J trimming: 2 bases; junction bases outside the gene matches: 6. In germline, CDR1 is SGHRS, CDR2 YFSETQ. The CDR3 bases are TGCGCCAGCAGCTCCGGGGGGACTAGCGCCACAGATACGCAGTATTTT. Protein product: CASSSGGTSATDTQYF. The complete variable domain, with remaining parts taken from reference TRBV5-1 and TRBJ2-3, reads KAGVTQTPRYLIKTRGQQVTLSCSPISGHRSVSWYQQTPGQGLQFLFEYFSETQRNKGNFPGRFSGRQFSNSRSEMNVSTLELGDSALYLCASSSGGTSATDTQYFGPGTRLTVL.

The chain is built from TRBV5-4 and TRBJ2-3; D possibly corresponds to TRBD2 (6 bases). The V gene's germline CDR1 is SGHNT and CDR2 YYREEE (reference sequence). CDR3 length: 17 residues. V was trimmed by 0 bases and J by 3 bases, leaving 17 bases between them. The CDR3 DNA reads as TGTGCCAGCAGCTTGGCAAAGGGGACTCCCGGGACAGATACGCAGTATTTT. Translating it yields CASSLAKGTPGTDTQYF.

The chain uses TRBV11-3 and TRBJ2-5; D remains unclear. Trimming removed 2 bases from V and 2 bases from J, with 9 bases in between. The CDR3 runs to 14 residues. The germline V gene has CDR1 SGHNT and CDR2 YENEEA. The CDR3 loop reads CASSLNGLQETQYF. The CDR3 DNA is TGTGCCAGCAGCTTAAACGGTTTACAAGAGACCCAGTACTTC.

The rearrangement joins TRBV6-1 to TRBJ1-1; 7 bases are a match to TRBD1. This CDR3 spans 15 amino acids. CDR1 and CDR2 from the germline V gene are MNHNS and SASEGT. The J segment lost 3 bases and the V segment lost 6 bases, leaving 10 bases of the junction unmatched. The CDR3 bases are TGTGCCAGCAGGGAACAGGGGAGTAAGGACACTGAAGCTTTCTTT. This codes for CASREQGSKDTEAFF.

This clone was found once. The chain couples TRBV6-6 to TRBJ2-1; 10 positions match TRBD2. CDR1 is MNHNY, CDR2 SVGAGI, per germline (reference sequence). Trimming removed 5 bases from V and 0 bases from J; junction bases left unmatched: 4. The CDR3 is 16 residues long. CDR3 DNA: TGTGCCAGCAGTGGGACTAGCGTTAGCTCCTACAATGAGCAGTTCTTC. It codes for CASSGTSVSSYNEQFF.

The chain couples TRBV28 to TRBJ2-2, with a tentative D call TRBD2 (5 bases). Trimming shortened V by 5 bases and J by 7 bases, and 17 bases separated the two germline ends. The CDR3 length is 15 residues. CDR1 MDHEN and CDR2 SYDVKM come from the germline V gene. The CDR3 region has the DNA TGTGCCAGCAGTCCCCCCAATACCGGGATCGGGGAGCTGTTTTTT. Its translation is CASSPPNTGIGELFF.

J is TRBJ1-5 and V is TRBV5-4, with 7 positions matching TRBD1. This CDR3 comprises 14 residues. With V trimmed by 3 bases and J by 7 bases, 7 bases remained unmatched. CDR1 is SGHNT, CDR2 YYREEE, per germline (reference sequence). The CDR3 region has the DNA TGTGCCAGCAGCTCCCAGGGGGTAGGACAGCCCCAGCATTTT. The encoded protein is CASSSQGVGQPQHF.

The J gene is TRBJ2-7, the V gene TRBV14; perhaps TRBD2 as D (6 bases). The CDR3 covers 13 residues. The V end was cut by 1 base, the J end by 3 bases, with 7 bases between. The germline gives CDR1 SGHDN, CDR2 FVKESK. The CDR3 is CASSQGLGYEQYF. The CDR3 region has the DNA TGTGCCAGCAGCCAAGGACTAGGCTACGAGCAGTACTTC.

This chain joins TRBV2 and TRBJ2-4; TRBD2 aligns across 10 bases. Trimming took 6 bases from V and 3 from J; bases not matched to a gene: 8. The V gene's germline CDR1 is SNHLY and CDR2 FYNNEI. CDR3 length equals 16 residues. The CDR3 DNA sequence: TGTGCCAGCAGCGCCAGAGCGGGAGGGGGCAAAAACATTCAGTACTTC. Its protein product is CASSARAGGGKNIQYF.

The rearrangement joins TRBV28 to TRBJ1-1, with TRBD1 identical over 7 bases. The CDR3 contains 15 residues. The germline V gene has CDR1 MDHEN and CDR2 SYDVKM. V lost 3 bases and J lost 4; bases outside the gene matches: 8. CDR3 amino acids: CASSLIGGGGTEAFF. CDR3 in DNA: TGTGCCAGCAGTTTGATAGGGGGCGGGGGCACTGAAGCTTTCTTT.